This T cell receptor (beta chain) was documented in a study of T cell changes during pregnancy in multiple sclerosis. Assay: immunoSEQ multiplex PCR; the TCRdb copy retains only in-frame clones and omits some. The table records 30,000 to 50,000 clones, 90% to 95% of them present only once. Trimming at V came to 1 base and at J to 4 bases, leaving 3 bases not matched to a gene. The CDR3 is made up of 14 amino acids. Germline V gene lookup returns CDR1 SEHNR and CDR2 FQNEAQ (reference sequence). Specimen: CD4+ T cells from peripheral blood mononuclear cells, collected after pregnancy. V usage is TRBV7-9 and J usage is TRBJ1-2, with TRBD1 identical over 7 bases. This sequence was found in a female donor with multiple sclerosis, enrolled in a pregnancy study. CDR3 region: CASSLGQGTYGYTF. The DNA for the CDR3 is TGTGCCAGCAGCTTAGGACAGGGTACCTATGGCTACACCTTC.